Presented here are 3 T cell receptor beta chains from one specimen sequenced in a study of blood T cell repertoires in COVID-19. TCRdb's copy holds only in-frame clones and misses some; the assay was immunoSEQ multiplex PCR. The sample lists approximately 58,000 clones, 75% to 85% seen once, with about 30% in the top ten. Sequencing was carried out using peripheral blood. These receptors were taken from a man aged 60 to 75 with COVID-19, enrolled during active disease.

The genes are TRBV9 and TRBJ2-5, with TRBD1 identical over 7 bases. J was trimmed by 1 base and V by 4 bases; bases with no gene match: 10. This CDR3 comprises 16 residues. The germline V gene has CDR1 SGDLS and CDR2 YYNGEE. The CDR3 spells CASSPRLDRVQETQYF. CDR3 sequence (DNA): TGTGCCAGCAGCCCCCGACTCGACAGGGTCCAAGAGACCCAGTACTTC.

The chain combines TRBV2 with TRBJ2-3; TRBD2 aligns across 15 bases. V was pared by 6 bases and J by 7 bases, with 11 bases of the junction left unmatched. Germline V CDR1 and CDR2: SNHLY, FYNNEI. The CDR3 runs 17 residues. The CDR3 DNA reads TGTGCCAGCAGCGGTCCTACCGGGACTAGCGGGAGGAATACGCAGTATTTT. Translation: CASSGPTGTSGRNTQYF.

This clone occurred once. V gene TRBV4-3 combines with J gene TRBJ2-3; D might be TRBD2 (5 bases). Germline-derived CDR1 and CDR2 are LGHNA and YSLEER. The germline V and J ends were trimmed by 1 base and 2 bases, with 10 bases remaining between them. This CDR3 is 15 amino acids long. The CDR3 region is CASSQVAGNTDTQYF. The CDR3 DNA reads as TGCGCCAGCAGCCAAGTGGCCGGGAACACAGATACGCAGTATTTT.